These T cell receptor beta chains were read from a single sample in a study of lymphopenia after photon versus proton radiotherapy. Data came from immunoSEQ multiplex PCR; TCRdb stores just in-frame clones and leaves some out. Of 25,000 to 40,000 clones listed, over 75% are singletons. Here the sequenced sample was peripheral blood, taken from a patient treated with proton-based radiotherapy. Source of these receptors: a woman in her seventies with pancreatic cancer. CDR3s include the opening cysteine and the closing phenylalanine or tryptophan. The order of the fields is clone size, V gene, D gene, J gene, CDR3 length, CDR3 DNA, CDR3 protein. D genes are given only for firm matches. Size is omitted from some rows. Given values are once, few, many or a class for expanded clones.

clone_size: -; v_call: TRBV6-5; d_call: -; j_call: TRBJ2-3; cdr3_length: 15; cdr3_nt: TGTGCCAGCAGTTACAGATCAACTAGCACAGATACGCAGTATTTT; cdr3_aa: CASSYRSTSTDTQYF
clone_size: -; v_call: TRBV5-1; d_call: -; j_call: TRBJ1-1; cdr3_length: 15; cdr3_nt: TGCGCCAGCAGCCCGGGAGGAGGGGTGAACACTGAAGCTTTCTTT; cdr3_aa: CASSPGGGVNTEAFF
clone_size: -; v_call: TRBV28; d_call: TRBD2; j_call: TRBJ2-2; cdr3_length: 19; cdr3_nt: TGTGCCAGCAGCAACGAACTAGCGGGAGCGGCGGGGAACACCGGGGAGCTGTTTTTT; cdr3_aa: CASSNELAGAAGNTGELFF
clone_size: -; v_call: TRBV11-3; d_call: TRBD2; j_call: TRBJ2-7; cdr3_length: 15; cdr3_nt: TGTGCCAGCAGCGGCGAAGGACTAGCGAGCGGGGAGCAGTACTTC; cdr3_aa: CASSGEGLASGEQYF
clone_size: few; v_call: TRBV7-3; d_call: -; j_call: TRBJ2-7; cdr3_length: 15; cdr3_nt: TGTGCCAGCAGCTTATTAGCGGCCCCCTCCTACGAGCAGTACTTC; cdr3_aa: CASSLLAAPSYEQYF
clone_size: -; v_call: TRBV28; d_call: TRBD2; j_call: TRBJ2-1; cdr3_length: 13; cdr3_nt: TGTGCCAGCAGTCGGGAGGGTGCGAATGAGCAGTTCTTC; cdr3_aa: CASSREGANEQFF
clone_size: -; v_call: TRBV10-3; d_call: -; j_call: TRBJ2-7; cdr3_length: 12; cdr3_nt: TGTGTTGGGGGGACACCGACCTACGAGCAGTACTTC; cdr3_aa: CVGGTPTYEQYF
clone_size: -; v_call: TRBV4-2; d_call: TRBD1; j_call: TRBJ1-2; cdr3_length: 14; cdr3_nt: TGTGCCAGCAGTAGGGACAGGGATAACTATGGCTACACCTTC; cdr3_aa: CASSRDRDNYGYTF
clone_size: -; v_call: TRBV19; d_call: -; j_call: TRBJ1-1; cdr3_length: 13; cdr3_nt: TGTGCCAGTAGACTTACAGGGTACACTGAAGCTTTCTTT; cdr3_aa: CASRLTGYTEAFF
clone_size: -; v_call: TRBV9; d_call: TRBD1; j_call: TRBJ1-2; cdr3_length: 15; cdr3_nt: TGTGCCAGCAGCACTAGGGGAGACAGGGTCAGCGGCTACACCTTC; cdr3_aa: CASSTRGDRVSGYTF
clone_size: -; v_call: TRBV28; d_call: -; j_call: TRBJ1-5; cdr3_length: 12; cdr3_nt: TGTGCCAGCAGTGCCCAGGGAGAGTCCCAGCATTTT; cdr3_aa: CASSAQGESQHF
clone_size: -; v_call: TRBV2; d_call: -; j_call: TRBJ2-4; cdr3_length: 17; cdr3_nt: TGTGCCAGCGGGGCGTGGGTCGCCGGAGGGGCCAAAAACATTCAGTACTTC; cdr3_aa: CASGAWVAGGAKNIQYF
clone_size: -; v_call: TRBV7-2; d_call: -; j_call: TRBJ1-2; cdr3_length: 16; cdr3_nt: TGTGCCAGCAGCGGCACCGCGGACAGTTTTAACTATGGCTACACCTTC; cdr3_aa: CASSGTADSFNYGYTF
clone_size: -; v_call: TRBV28; d_call: TRBD1; j_call: TRBJ1-2; cdr3_length: 17; cdr3_nt: TGTGCCAGCAGTCCCCTCCTGCAGGGGGTCGGGGGCTATGGCTACACCTTC; cdr3_aa: CASSPLLQGVGGYGYTF
clone_size: few; v_call: TRBV15; d_call: TRBD2; j_call: TRBJ2-6; cdr3_length: 20; cdr3_nt: TGTGCCACCAGCTTCTACCCCCCGCGACTAGCGGGCTCTGGGGCCAACGTCCTGACTTTC; cdr3_aa: CATSFYPPRLAGSGANVLTF
clone_size: -; v_call: TRBV19; d_call: -; j_call: TRBJ1-6; cdr3_length: 17; cdr3_nt: TGTGCCAGTAGTAGAAAGCCGTTGAGCTCCTATAATTCACCCCTCCACTTT; cdr3_aa: CASSRKPLSSYNSPLHF
clone_size: few; v_call: TRBV7-9; d_call: -; j_call: TRBJ2-7; cdr3_length: 12; cdr3_nt: TGTGCCAGCAGCCCCGGACGGAACGAGCAGTACTTC; cdr3_aa: CASSPGRNEQYF
clone_size: -; v_call: TRBV13; d_call: TRBD2; j_call: TRBJ2-3; cdr3_length: 13; cdr3_nt: TGTGCCAGCCCAGCGGGAGGAATAGATACGCAGTATTTT; cdr3_aa: CASPAGGIDTQYF
clone_size: -; v_call: TRBV5-1; d_call: TRBD2; j_call: TRBJ2-5; cdr3_length: 15; cdr3_nt: TGCGCCAGCAGCTTGTCAGCGGGAGAAGGAGAGACCCAGTACTTC; cdr3_aa: CASSLSAGEGETQYF
clone_size: -; v_call: TRBV29-1; d_call: -; j_call: TRBJ1-1; cdr3_length: 20; cdr3_nt: TGCAGCGTTGAAGATTTCGGTCCGGGGGCGGACGGGGACATGAACACTGAAGCTTTCTTT; cdr3_aa: CSVEDFGPGADGDMNTEAFF
clone_size: -; v_call: TRBV29-1; d_call: -; j_call: TRBJ1-2; cdr3_length: 14; cdr3_nt: TGCAGCGTCGATGACAGGACCCACATGGATGGCTACACCTTC; cdr3_aa: CSVDDRTHMDGYTF
clone_size: -; v_call: TRBV28; d_call: -; j_call: TRBJ1-2; cdr3_length: 17; cdr3_nt: TGTGCCAGCAGTCTTTGGGACTTGGGGAAAAATAGTGGTGGCTACACCTTC; cdr3_aa: CASSLWDLGKNSGGYTF
clone_size: -; v_call: TRBV28; d_call: -; j_call: TRBJ2-7; cdr3_length: 16; cdr3_nt: TGTGCCAGCAGTCCGACTTCAAGACAGGCCGCCTACGAGCAGTACTTC; cdr3_aa: CASSPTSRQAAYEQYF
clone_size: -; v_call: TRBV28; d_call: TRBD1; j_call: TRBJ1-2; cdr3_length: 13; cdr3_nt: TGTGCCAGCAAAGGACAGGTTTTTGGTGGCTACACCTTC; cdr3_aa: CASKGQVFGGYTF
clone_size: -; v_call: TRBV18; d_call: -; j_call: TRBJ2-2; cdr3_length: 12; cdr3_nt: TGTGCCAGCTCCCAGGACACCGGGGAGCTGTTTTTT; cdr3_aa: CASSQDTGELFF
clone_size: once; v_call: TRBV27; d_call: TRBD2; j_call: TRBJ2-1; cdr3_length: 18; cdr3_nt: TGTGCCAGCAGTTTACCTTTCTCCCTGGCGGGAGCAGGCAATGAGCAGTTCTTC; cdr3_aa: CASSLPFSLAGAGNEQFF